This T cell receptor beta chain was sequenced for a study of blood T cells in healthy people across ages. PCR was performed a second time for about 6 to 11 cycles using a sample-barcoded 5' primer and a J-beta primer mix. Unique molecular identifiers of 12 random nucleotides labeled each cDNA. TCRdb analysed the 5' RACE reads with MiXCR anew, one entry per CDR3 protein. The table lists hundreds of thousands of distinct CDR3 sequences, 55% to 65% of them singletons. Overall study results and limits: Aged donors had fewer naive CD4+ cells and lower diversity than long-lived donors.

As regards this clonotype: No antigen is known for it.

The CDR3 extends over 15 amino acids. V was pared by 1 base and J by 4 bases, with 11 bases between. CDR1 LGHNA and CDR2 YSLEER come from the germline V gene. Donors were systemically healthy Caucasian individuals from Russia aged about 6 to 95 years. Each of the donors had roughly 9.1 milliliters of peripheral blood drawn into EDTA-treated Vacutainer tubes. The chain links TRBV4-3 to TRBJ2-1; no firm D call. Sequenced material: blood. The source of this sequence is a man aged 30-40 years in good health. The CDR3 DNA sequence: TGCGCCAGCAGCCAAGGTGGGCTAGATTACAATGAGCAGTTCTTC. This codes for CASSQGGLDYNEQFF.